This T cell receptor beta chain was profiled in a study of cytomegalovirus exposure and HLA in healthy donors. For this clone: The antigen is not known.

Although they were nominally healthy when sampled, donors likely had unrecorded immune exposures. The CDR3 contains 13 residues. CDR1 and CDR2 (germline): SGDLS, YYNGEE. Trimming pared 3 bases from V and 4 bases from J, leaving 10 bases between. Broader study findings: Because they were indistinguishable, some V segments, including TRBV6-2 and TRBV6-3, were excluded. A later analysis, which compared TCR beta chains of equal frequency, found the HLA-associated ones more clonally expanded.

The PCR was carried out with 60 Vbeta primers and 13 Jbeta primers. Produced via immunoSEQ multiplex PCR; TCRdb's table is partial and in-frame only. The table lists 110,000 or so clones, 7% to 9.5% of them singletons. The chain uses TRBV9 and TRBJ2-5; D not certain. Sample: PBMCs. The receptor was isolated from a middle-aged woman in good health and CMV-seropositive. CDR3 DNA sequence: TGTGCCAGCAGCGCGGGTCCCGGAGAGACCCAGTACTTC. Protein product: CASSAGPGETQYF.